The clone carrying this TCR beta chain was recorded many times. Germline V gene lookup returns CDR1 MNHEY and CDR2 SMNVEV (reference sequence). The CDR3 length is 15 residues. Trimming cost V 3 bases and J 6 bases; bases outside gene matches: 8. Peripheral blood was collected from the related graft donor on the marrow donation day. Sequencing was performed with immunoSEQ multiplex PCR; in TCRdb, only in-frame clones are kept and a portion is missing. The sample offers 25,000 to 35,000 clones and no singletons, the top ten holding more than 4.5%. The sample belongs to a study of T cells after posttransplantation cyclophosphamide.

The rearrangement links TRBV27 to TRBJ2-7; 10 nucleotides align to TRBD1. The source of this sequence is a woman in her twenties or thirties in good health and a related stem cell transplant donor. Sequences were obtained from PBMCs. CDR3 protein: CASSFAGTGAGEQYF. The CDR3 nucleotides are TGTGCCAGCAGTTTCGCCGGGACAGGGGCCGGCGAGCAGTACTTC.